This T cell receptor (beta chain) was identified during a study of human T cells and chemical hapten exposure. Study at large: Weekly administration of diphenylcyclopropenone to the scalp of patients continued throughout the roughly 22-week study.

Documented time point: patch test 1, 2 weeks after DPC sensitization. Treatment in this sample: therapeutic diphenylcyclopropenone sensitization with weekly scalp DPC. The table lists this clonotype with many counts. Unique molecular identifiers were attached to individual cDNA molecules within the library. TCRdb recomputed calls from the RACE reads with MiXCR, one row per CDR3 protein. The sample comprises 150,000 to 200,000 distinct CDR3 sequences, 14% of which are singletons, and 1.5% to 2% rests with the top ten. CDR3 length: 13 residues. V lost 2 bases and J lost 9, with 11 bases in between. Germline V CDR1 and CDR2: KGHSY, FQNENV.

Here the sequenced sample was whole blood, taken in connection with sensitization to the hapten diphenylcyclopropenone (DPC). The receptor was derived from a woman aged 25 to 39 with alopecia areata. Some clones in this sample may be carry-over from other donors' samples. The chain is built from TRBV16 and TRBJ2-1; D is perhaps TRBD1 (6 bases). The CDR3 reads CASSQITGFEQFF. CDR3 coding DNA: TGTGCCAGCAGCCAAATTACAGGGTTTGAGCAGTTCTTC.